The rows below give T cell receptor beta chains drawn from one sample of a study of siplizumab effects on memory and regulatory T cells. Here immunoSEQ multiplex PCR was the method, and the copy in TCRdb shows in-frame clones only, minus some. Of some 120,000 clones detected, roughly 94% appear once; the ten largest clones hold roughly 1.7%. The sample consisted of non-Treg CD4+ T cells sorted from blood. Receptors were obtained from a human donor in good health. Each CDR3 is given with its conserved first and last residue. Fields, in order: D gene, clone size, J gene, V gene, CDR3 protein, CDR3 DNA. The D gene is left open where the match is weak. Size values are once, few and many counts, or a class for expanded clones, and some rows have none.

d_gene: TRBD2; abundance: -; j_gene: TRBJ2-7; v_gene: TRBV4-2; CDR3aa: CASSLPGLAGAYEQYF; CDR3nt: TGTGCCAGCAGCTTGCCCGGACTAGCGGGAGCCTACGAGCAGTACTTC
d_gene: -; abundance: -; j_gene: TRBJ1-1; v_gene: TRBV18; CDR3aa: CASSPPGNTEAFF; CDR3nt: TGTGCCAGCTCACCACCGGGGAACACTGAAGCTTTCTTT
d_gene: -; abundance: once; j_gene: TRBJ2-2; v_gene: TRBV14; CDR3aa: CASSQRQNTGELFF; CDR3nt: TGTGCCAGCAGCCAACGGCAGAACACCGGGGAGCTGTTTTTT
d_gene: TRBD2; abundance: -; j_gene: TRBJ2-3; v_gene: TRBV2; CDR3aa: CASRAGTSADTQYF; CDR3nt: TGTGCCAGCAGAGCCGGGACTAGTGCAGATACGCAGTATTTT
d_gene: -; abundance: few; j_gene: TRBJ1-4; v_gene: TRBV14; CDR3aa: CASSHGVHEKLFF; CDR3nt: TGTGCCAGCAGCCATGGGGTTCATGAAAAACTGTTTTTT
d_gene: -; abundance: -; j_gene: TRBJ2-1; v_gene: TRBV4-2; CDR3aa: CASSHNTYSYNEQFF; CDR3nt: TGTGCCAGCAGCCATAACACGTACAGCTACAATGAGCAGTTCTTC
d_gene: TRBD1; abundance: -; j_gene: TRBJ1-5; v_gene: TRBV19; CDR3aa: CASRPQGQGLQPQHF; CDR3nt: TGTGCCAGTAGGCCTCAGGGACAGGGGTTACAGCCCCAGCATTTT
d_gene: -; abundance: once; j_gene: TRBJ2-7; v_gene: TRBV7-2; CDR3aa: CASSPVGGQGYEQYF; CDR3nt: TGTGCCAGCAGCCCGGTTGGAGGGCAGGGCTACGAGCAGTACTTC
d_gene: TRBD1; abundance: -; j_gene: TRBJ2-1; v_gene: TRBV10-1; CDR3aa: CASSEIPGTGVNEQFF; CDR3nt: TGCGCCAGCAGCGAGATCCCGGGAACAGGGGTCAATGAGCAGTTCTTC
d_gene: -; abundance: -; j_gene: TRBJ2-7; v_gene: TRBV21-1; CDR3aa: CASSKSERSYDGYEQYF; CDR3nt: TGTGCCAGCAGCAAATCCGAAAGAAGTTATGACGGCTACGAGCAGTACTTC
d_gene: TRBD1; abundance: -; j_gene: TRBJ2-7; v_gene: TRBV6-5; CDR3aa: CASHRDRASEQYF; CDR3nt: TGTGCCAGCCACCGGGACAGGGCTAGCGAGCAGTACTTC
d_gene: -; abundance: -; j_gene: TRBJ1-3; v_gene: TRBV10-2; CDR3aa: CASRTSGGSGNTIYF; CDR3nt: TGCGCCAGCAGAACATCGGGGGGAAGTGGAAACACCATATATTTT
d_gene: TRBD2; abundance: once; j_gene: TRBJ2-5; v_gene: TRBV19; CDR3aa: CASSIEGAGGRETQYF; CDR3nt: TGTGCCAGTAGTATAGAGGGGGCGGGGGGACGAGAGACCCAGTACTTC
d_gene: -; abundance: -; j_gene: TRBJ1-2; v_gene: TRBV7-2; CDR3aa: CASSFQGYGYTF; CDR3nt: TGTGCCAGCAGCTTTCAGGGCTATGGCTACACCTTC
d_gene: -; abundance: once; j_gene: TRBJ2-4; v_gene: TRBV7-9; CDR3aa: CASNGGGGEASDIQYF; CDR3nt: TGTGCCAGCAACGGGGGAGGGGGCGAAGCATCCGACATTCAGTACTTC
d_gene: TRBD1; abundance: -; j_gene: TRBJ1-1; v_gene: TRBV5-8; CDR3aa: CASSFDRGRRAFF; CDR3nt: TGTGCCAGCAGCTTCGACAGGGGTAGACGAGCTTTCTTT
d_gene: TRBD1; abundance: -; j_gene: TRBJ1-5; v_gene: TRBV4-2; CDR3aa: CASSQVGQADNQPQHF; CDR3nt: TGTGCCAGCAGCCAAGTGGGACAGGCGGACAATCAGCCCCAGCATTTT
d_gene: TRBD1; abundance: -; j_gene: TRBJ1-2; v_gene: TRBV29-1; CDR3aa: CSVRQGDGYTF; CDR3nt: TGCAGCGTTAGACAGGGTGATGGCTACACCTTC
d_gene: -; abundance: -; j_gene: TRBJ1-1; v_gene: TRBV18; CDR3aa: CASSPPGYTEAFF; CDR3nt: TGTGCCAGCTCACCACCGGGATACACTGAAGCTTTCTTT
d_gene: -; abundance: -; j_gene: TRBJ1-2; v_gene: TRBV5-1; CDR3aa: CASSLSTAGRGYTF; CDR3nt: TGCGCCAGCAGCTTGAGCACAGCGGGGCGGGGCTACACCTTC
d_gene: TRBD2; abundance: -; j_gene: TRBJ2-3; v_gene: TRBV11-2; CDR3aa: CASSLSGTDTQYF; CDR3nt: TGTGCCAGCAGCCTTAGCGGGACAGATACGCAGTATTTT
d_gene: -; abundance: -; j_gene: TRBJ1-6; v_gene: TRBV25-1; CDR3aa: CASSATLNSPLHF; CDR3nt: TGTGCCAGCAGTGCGACTTTAAATTCACCCCTCCACTTT
d_gene: -; abundance: -; j_gene: TRBJ2-3; v_gene: TRBV7-3; CDR3aa: CASSSNGGTDTQYF; CDR3nt: TGTGCCAGCAGCTCAAATGGTGGCACAGATACGCAGTATTTT